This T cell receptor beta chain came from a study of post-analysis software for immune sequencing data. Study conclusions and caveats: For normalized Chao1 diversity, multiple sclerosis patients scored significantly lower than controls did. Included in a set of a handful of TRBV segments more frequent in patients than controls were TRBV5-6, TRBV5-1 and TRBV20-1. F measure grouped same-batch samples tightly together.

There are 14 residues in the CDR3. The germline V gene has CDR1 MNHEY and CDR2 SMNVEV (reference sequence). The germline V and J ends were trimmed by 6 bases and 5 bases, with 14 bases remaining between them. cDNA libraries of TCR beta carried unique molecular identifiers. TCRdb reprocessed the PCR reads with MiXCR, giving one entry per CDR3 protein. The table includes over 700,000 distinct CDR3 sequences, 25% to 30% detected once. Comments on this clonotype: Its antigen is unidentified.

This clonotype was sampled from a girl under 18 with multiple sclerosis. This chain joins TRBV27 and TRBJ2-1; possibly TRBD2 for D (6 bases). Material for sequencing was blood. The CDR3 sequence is CASSDGGTHNEQFF. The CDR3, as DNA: TGTGCCAGCAGCGACGGGGGAACCCACAATGAGCAGTTCTTC.